The next 15 T cell receptor beta chains were all read from a single sample in a study of shared clonotypes between healthy human individuals (dated by TCRdb to the early 2020s). The library was built by means of the immunoSEQ multiplex PCR assay. Held by TCRdb, this immuneACCESS table contains in-frame sequences only and omits some clones. Under half of the omission traces to an unresolved V gene where checked; the cause of the rest is unknown. The sample includes approximately 530,000 clones, with roughly 95% observed a single time. The top ten clonotypes cover approximately 0.06% of the sample. Source material: naive CD4+ T cells sorted from blood. The meaning of the sample's cell subset or site label: CD45RA+ positively selected. Receptor source: a woman aged 25-40 years in good health.

The J gene is TRBJ2-7, the V gene TRBV28; no clear D gene. Germline V gene lookup returns CDR1 MDHEN and CDR2 SYDVKM. V dropped 7 bases and J dropped 3 bases, with 10 bases sitting between them. The CDR3 has 12 residues. The CDR3 nucleotides are TGTGCCAGCAAGGGCAGAGGCTACGAGCAGTACTTC. Amino acid sequence: CASKGRGYEQYF.

J is TRBJ1-1 and V is TRBV2; no clear D gene. V was cut by 3 bases and J by 6 bases, with 11 bases left in between. Germline CDR1 reads SNHLY; CDR2 reads FYNNEI. The CDR3 extends over 13 amino acids. This CDR3 reads CASSEEWAAEAFF. DNA of the CDR3: TGTGCCAGCAGTGAGGAATGGGCGGCTGAAGCTTTCTTT.

The chain employs TRBV19 and TRBJ2-5; D gene uncertain. The DNA matches TRBJ2-7 better at its end, which makes the J call doubtful. The germline V gene encodes CDR1 LNHDA and CDR2 SQIVND (reference sequence). The CDR3 is made up of 15 amino acids. CDR3 protein: CASSIEVGVSYEQYF. In DNA, the CDR3 is TGTGCCAGTAGTATTGAGGTTGGGGTCTCCTACGAGCAGTACTTC.

V usage is TRBV15 and J usage is TRBJ2-5, with D possibly being TRBD2 (5 bases). The germline V gene encodes CDR1 LNHNV and CDR2 YYDKDF (reference sequence). CDR3 length: 17 amino acids. V lost 0 bases, J lost 2 bases, and 16 bases lay in between. CDR3 in DNA: TGTGCCACCAGCAGAGATGGGTCCGGGAACCAGCAAGAGACCCAGTACTTC. It encodes CATSRDGSGNQQETQYF. The full variable domain, with the rest looked up from reference TRBV15 and TRBJ2-5, is DAMVIQNPRYQVTQFGKPVTLSCSQTLNHNVMYWYQQKSSQAPKLLFHYYDKDFNNEADTPDNFQSRRPNTSFCFLDIRSPGLGDTAMYLCATSRDGSGNQQETQYFGPGTRLLVL.

J is TRBJ2-7 and V is TRBV28; a weak D match, TRBD2 (6 bases). Germline assignment: CDR1 MDHEN and CDR2 SYDVKM. Trimming left V 6 bases short and J 6 bases short, with 15 bases between. There are 13 residues in the CDR3. CDR3 DNA: TGTGCCAGCAGGGAGACTTGGGGGGTCGAGCAGTACTTC. Its protein is CASRETWGVEQYF.

The chain has TRBV5-1 and TRBJ2-1; D perhaps matches TRBD1 (5 bases). Germline lookup yields CDR1 SGHRS and CDR2 YFSETQ. V lost 6 bases and J 4 bases, leaving 23 bases between the germline ends. CDR3 length equals 17 residues. CDR3 protein: CASTPTGAPHIYNEQFF. In DNA form, the CDR3 reads TGCGCCAGCACGCCGACTGGGGCGCCCCACATTTACAATGAGCAGTTCTTC.

The chain combines TRBV28 with TRBJ1-5; tentatively, D is TRBD1 (5 bases). This CDR3 spans 17 amino acids. Trimming took 7 bases from V and 0 from J, leaving 19 bases between them. Germline CDR1 MDHEN, CDR2 SYDVKM. The CDR3 DNA follows: TGTGCCAGCACAACTTGGGCAGGGATTTATAGCAATCAGCCCCAGCATTTT. Translating gives CASTTWAGIYSNQPQHF. Complete variable domain (other parts from reference TRBV28 and TRBJ1-5): DVKVTQSSRYLVKRTGEKVFLECVQDMDHENMFWYRQDPGLGLRLIYFSYDVKMKEKGDIPEGYSVSREKKERFSLILESASTNQTSMYLCASTTWAGIYSNQPQHFGDGTRLSIL.

This clone occurred once. The chain couples TRBV4-1 to TRBJ2-1; 11 nucleotides match TRBD2. V gave up 1 base and J gave up 8 bases; unmatched junction bases: 13. The CDR3 covers 18 residues. Per germline, CDR1 MGHRA and CDR2 YSYEKL. The CDR3 here is CASSQGALAGGYLDEQFF. The CDR3 bases are TGCGCCAGCAGCCAAGGAGCGCTAGCGGGGGGTTATTTGGATGAGCAGTTCTTC.

The V call is TRBV18, the J call TRBJ2-7; 11 nucleotides line up with TRBD2. V gave up 1 base and J gave up 6 bases; unmatched junction bases: 5. The CDR3 extends over 15 amino acids. CDR1 is KGHSH and CDR2 is LQKENI in the germline V gene. Here the CDR3 reads CASSPLPLAGGEQYF. CDR3 DNA: TGTGCCAGCTCACCACTTCCTCTAGCGGGAGGCGAGCAGTACTTC.

The chain uses TRBV18 and TRBJ1-2, with D perhaps TRBD1 (6 bases). Deletions cut 5 bases from V and 7 bases from J, with 26 bases between. The length of the CDR3 is 17 residues. CDR1 and CDR2 from the germline V gene are KGHSH and LQKENI. The CDR3 DNA sequence: TGTGCCAGCTCATTCAACCCCTTTTCTGGGGGGCGAAGTGGCTACACCTTC. It encodes CASSFNPFSGGRSGYTF.

This clone was picked up one time. The chain uses TRBV5-1 and TRBJ1-6, with 8 bases fitting TRBD1. The CDR3 spans 15 residues. Germline loops: CDR1 SGHRS, CDR2 YFSETQ. The junction had 4 bases not matched to a gene; V was cut back by 1 base and J by 7 bases. This CDR3 reads CASSLSRQGNSPLHF. In DNA form, the CDR3 reads TGCGCCAGCAGCTTGTCACGACAGGGGAATTCACCCCTCCACTTT.

The gene calls are TRBV27 and TRBJ2-2; 9 bases align to TRBD1. The CDR3 is 15 residues long. V shed 5 bases, J shed 5 bases, and the junction held 6 bases outside the gene matches. CDR1 MNHEY and CDR2 SMNVEV come from the germline V gene (reference sequence). This CDR3 reads CASSPLGQGTGELFF. As DNA, the CDR3 is TGTGCCAGCAGTCCTCTGGGACAGGGAACCGGGGAGCTGTTTTTT.

In DNA, the CDR3 is TGCGCCAGCAGCTACCCTGATGACAGCAAACACTCTGGGGCCAACGTCCTGACTTTC. It is translated as CASSYPDDSKHSGANVLTF. The chain carries TRBV5-1 and TRBJ2-6; possibly TRBD1 for D (5 bases). V lost 3 bases and J lost 0, with 19 bases in between. Germline lookup yields CDR1 SGHRS and CDR2 YFSETQ. The CDR3 is 19 residues long.

V gene TRBV2 combines with J gene TRBJ2-7; TRBD1 might be the D (6 bases). CDR1 SNHLY and CDR2 FYNNEI come from the germline V gene. This CDR3 comprises 14 residues. Trimming took 7 bases from V and 7 from J, leaving 20 bases between them. The CDR3 region is CASTIRDNPREQYF. In DNA, the CDR3 is TGTGCCAGCACCATTAGGGACAATCCGCGGGAGCAGTACTTC.

This clone came up once. This rearrangement joins TRBV11-2 to TRBJ2-7; TRBD2 matches at 9 bases. V lost 5 bases to trimming and J lost 4 bases; unmatched junction nucleotides: 9. The CDR3 sequence is 15 residues long. Germline CDR1 is SGHAT and CDR2 is FQNNGV. The CDR3 spells CASSQIAGGSYEQYF. CDR3 bases: TGTGCCAGCAGCCAAATTGCGGGAGGGTCTTACGAGCAGTACTTC.